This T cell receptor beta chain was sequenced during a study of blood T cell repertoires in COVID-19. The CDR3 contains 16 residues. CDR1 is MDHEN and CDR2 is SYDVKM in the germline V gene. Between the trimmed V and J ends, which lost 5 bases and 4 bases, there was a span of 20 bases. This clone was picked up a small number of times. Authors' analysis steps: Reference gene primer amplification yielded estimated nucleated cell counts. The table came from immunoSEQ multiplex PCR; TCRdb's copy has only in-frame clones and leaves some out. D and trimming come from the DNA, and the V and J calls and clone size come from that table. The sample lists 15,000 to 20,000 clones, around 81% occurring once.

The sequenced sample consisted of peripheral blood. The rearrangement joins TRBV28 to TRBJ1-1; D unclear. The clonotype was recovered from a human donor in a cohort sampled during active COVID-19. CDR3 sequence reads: CASSPRRGLVVTEAFF. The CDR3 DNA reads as TGTGCCAGCAGTCCCCGCCGCGGCCTCGTGGTCACTGAAGCTTTCTTT.